This T cell receptor (beta chain) was found in a study of blood T cell repertoires in COVID-19. Libraries were prepared by immunoSEQ multiplex PCR; TCRdb keeps only in-frame clonotypes and omits some of them. Of 60,000 to 75,000 clones in the sample, 65% to 85% are singletons; the top ten hold around half. Germline-derived CDR1 and CDR2 are MGHDK and SYGVNS. Trimming cost V 3 bases and J 8 bases; bases outside gene matches: 7. CDR3 size: 15 residues. The receptor was derived from a woman aged 55-75 years who had been exposed to COVID-19. The chain joins TRBV25-1 to TRBJ1-4; 9 nucleotides match TRBD1. Input material: PBMCs or T cells enriched from blood (not recorded which). The CDR3 reads CASSDPQGAGEKLFF. CDR3 bases: TGTGCCAGCAGTGATCCACAGGGGGCAGGAGAAAAACTGTTTTTT.